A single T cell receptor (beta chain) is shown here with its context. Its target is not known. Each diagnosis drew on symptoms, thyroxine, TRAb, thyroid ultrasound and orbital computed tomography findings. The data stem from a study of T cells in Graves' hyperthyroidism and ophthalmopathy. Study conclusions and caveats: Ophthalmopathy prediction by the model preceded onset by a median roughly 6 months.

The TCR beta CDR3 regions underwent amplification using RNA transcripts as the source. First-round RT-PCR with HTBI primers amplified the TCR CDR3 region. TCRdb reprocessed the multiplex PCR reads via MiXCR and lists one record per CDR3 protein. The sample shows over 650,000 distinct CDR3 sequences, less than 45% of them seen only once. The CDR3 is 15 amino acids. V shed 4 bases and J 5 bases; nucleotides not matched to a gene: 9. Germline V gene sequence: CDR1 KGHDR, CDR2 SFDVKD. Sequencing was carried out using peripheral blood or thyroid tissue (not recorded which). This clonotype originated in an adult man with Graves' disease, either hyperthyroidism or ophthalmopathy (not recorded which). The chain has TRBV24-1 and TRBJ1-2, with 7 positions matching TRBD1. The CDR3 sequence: CATSDPRQGYYGYTF. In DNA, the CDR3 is TGTGCCACCAGTGACCCCCGACAGGGATATTATGGCTACACCTTC.